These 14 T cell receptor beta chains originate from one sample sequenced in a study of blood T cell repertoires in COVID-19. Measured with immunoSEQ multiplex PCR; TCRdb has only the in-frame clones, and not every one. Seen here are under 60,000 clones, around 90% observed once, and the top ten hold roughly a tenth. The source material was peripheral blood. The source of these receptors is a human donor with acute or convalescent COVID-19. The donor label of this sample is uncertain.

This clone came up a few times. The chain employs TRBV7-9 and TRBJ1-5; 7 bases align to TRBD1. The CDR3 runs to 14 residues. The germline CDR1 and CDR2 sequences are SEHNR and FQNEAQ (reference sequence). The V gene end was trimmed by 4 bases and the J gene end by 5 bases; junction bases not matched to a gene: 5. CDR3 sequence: CASSSDRVDQPQHF. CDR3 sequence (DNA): TGTGCCAGCAGCTCCGACAGGGTCGATCAGCCCCAGCATTTT.

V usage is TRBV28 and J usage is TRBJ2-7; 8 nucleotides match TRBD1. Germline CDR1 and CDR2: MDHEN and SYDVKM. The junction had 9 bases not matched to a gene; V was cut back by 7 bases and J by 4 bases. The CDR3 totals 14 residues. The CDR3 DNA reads TGTGCCAGCACTGGGGTTCAGGGGGCTTACGAGCAGTACTTC. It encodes CASTGVQGAYEQYF. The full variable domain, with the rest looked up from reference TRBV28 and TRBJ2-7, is DVKVTQSSRYLVKRTGEKVFLECVQDMDHENMFWYRQDPGLGLRLIYFSYDVKMKEKGDIPEGYSVSREKKERFSLILESASTNQTSMYLCASTGVQGAYEQYFGPGTRLTVT.

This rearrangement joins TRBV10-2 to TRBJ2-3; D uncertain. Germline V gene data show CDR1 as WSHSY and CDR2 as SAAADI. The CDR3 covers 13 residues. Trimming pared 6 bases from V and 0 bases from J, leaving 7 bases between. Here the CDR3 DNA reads TGCGCCAGCAGAACTGAAAGCACAGATACGCAGTATTTT. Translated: CASRTESTDTQYF.

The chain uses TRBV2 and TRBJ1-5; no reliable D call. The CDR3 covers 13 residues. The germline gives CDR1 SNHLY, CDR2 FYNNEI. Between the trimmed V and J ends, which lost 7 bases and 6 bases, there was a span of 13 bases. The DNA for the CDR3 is TGTGCCAGCATGGGTAGAAGGAGTCAGCCCCAGCATTTT. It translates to CASMGRRSQPQHF.

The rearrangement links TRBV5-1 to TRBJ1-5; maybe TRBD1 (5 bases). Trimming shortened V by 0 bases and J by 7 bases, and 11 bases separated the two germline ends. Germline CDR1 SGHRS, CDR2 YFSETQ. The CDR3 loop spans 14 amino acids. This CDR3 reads CASSLDRLSQPQHF. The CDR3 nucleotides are TGCGCCAGCAGCTTGGACAGGTTAAGCCAGCCCCAGCATTTT.

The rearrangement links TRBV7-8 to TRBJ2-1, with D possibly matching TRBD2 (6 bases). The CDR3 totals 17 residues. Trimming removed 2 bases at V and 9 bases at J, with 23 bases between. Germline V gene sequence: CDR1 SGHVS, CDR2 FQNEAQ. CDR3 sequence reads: CASSLRYGGNFPGEQFF. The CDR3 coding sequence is TGTGCCAGCAGCTTAAGATATGGCGGGAACTTCCCGGGTGAGCAGTTCTTC.

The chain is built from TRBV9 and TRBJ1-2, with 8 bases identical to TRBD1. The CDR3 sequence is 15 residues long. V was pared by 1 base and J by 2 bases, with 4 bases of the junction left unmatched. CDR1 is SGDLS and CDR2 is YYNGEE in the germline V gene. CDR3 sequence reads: CASSVSDRGNYGYTF. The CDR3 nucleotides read TGTGCCAGCAGCGTATCAGACAGGGGCAACTATGGCTACACCTTC.

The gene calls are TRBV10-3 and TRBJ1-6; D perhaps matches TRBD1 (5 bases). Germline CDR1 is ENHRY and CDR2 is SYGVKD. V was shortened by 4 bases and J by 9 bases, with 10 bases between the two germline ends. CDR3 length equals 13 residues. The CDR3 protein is CAISVSQGSPLHF. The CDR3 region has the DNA TGTGCCATCAGTGTTTCTCAGGGTTCACCCCTCCACTTT.

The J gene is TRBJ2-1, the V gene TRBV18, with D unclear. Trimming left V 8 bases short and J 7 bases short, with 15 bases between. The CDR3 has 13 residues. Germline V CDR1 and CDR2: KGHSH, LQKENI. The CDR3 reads CASRFGAENEQFF. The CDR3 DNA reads TGTGCCAGCCGCTTTGGAGCTGAAAATGAGCAGTTCTTC.

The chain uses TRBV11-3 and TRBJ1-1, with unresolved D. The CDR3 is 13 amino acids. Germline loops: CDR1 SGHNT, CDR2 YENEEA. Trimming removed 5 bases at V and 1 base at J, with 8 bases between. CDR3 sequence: CASSRVGNTEAFF. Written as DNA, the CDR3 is TGTGCCAGCAGCCGAGTTGGGAACACTGAAGCTTTCTTT.

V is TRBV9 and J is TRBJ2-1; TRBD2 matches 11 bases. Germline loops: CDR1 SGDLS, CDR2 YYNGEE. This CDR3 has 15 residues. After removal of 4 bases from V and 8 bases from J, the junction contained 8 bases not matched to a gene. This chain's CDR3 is CASSLTSGSTYEQFF. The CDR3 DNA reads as TGTGCCAGCAGCTTAACTAGCGGGAGTACCTATGAGCAGTTCTTC.

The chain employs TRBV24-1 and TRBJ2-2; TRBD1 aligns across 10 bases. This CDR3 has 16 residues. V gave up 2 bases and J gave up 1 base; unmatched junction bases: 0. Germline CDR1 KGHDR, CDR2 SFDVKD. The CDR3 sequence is CATSDWDRGNTGELFF. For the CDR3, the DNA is TGTGCCACCAGTGATTGGGACAGGGGGAACACCGGGGAGCTGTTTTTT.

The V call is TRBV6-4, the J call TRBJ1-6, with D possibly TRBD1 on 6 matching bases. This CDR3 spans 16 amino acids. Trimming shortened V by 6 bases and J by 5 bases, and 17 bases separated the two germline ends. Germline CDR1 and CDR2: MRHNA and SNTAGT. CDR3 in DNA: TGTGCCAGCAGCCTTACTGGGACAATCAATAATTCACCCCTCCACTTT. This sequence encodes CASSLTGTINNSPLHF.

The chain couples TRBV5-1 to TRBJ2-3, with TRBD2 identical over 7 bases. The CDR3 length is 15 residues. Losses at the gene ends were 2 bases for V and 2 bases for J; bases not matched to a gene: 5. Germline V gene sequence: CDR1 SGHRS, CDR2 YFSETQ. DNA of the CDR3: TGCGCCAGCAGCTTCTGGGCGGGGGACACAGATACGCAGTATTTT. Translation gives CASSFWAGDTDTQYF.